One sample yielded the 15 T cell receptor beta chains listed below, sequenced in a study of control samples from healthy donors and cancer patients. Measured with immunoSEQ multiplex PCR; TCRdb has only the in-frame clones, and not every one. The table includes approximately 150,000 clones, 85% to 90% detected once. Sequenced material: blood. Every receptor here comes from a young man in good health.

This chain uses TRBV3-1 (or the pseudogene TRBV3-2) with TRBJ1-1; D not resolved. Germline values: CDR1 LGHDT, CDR2 YNNKEL (reference sequence). V gave up 0 bases and J gave up 2 bases, with 16 bases separating them. The CDR3 runs to 17 residues. DNA for the CDR3: TGTGCCAGCAGCCAAGAACCCTTTTTCTCAGTTAACACTGAAGCTTTCTTT. Protein product: CASSQEPFFSVNTEAFF.

The J gene is TRBJ2-3, the V gene TRBV30, with TRBD2 identical over 14 bases. This CDR3 has 17 residues. V shed 4 bases and J 1 base; nucleotides not matched to a gene: 7. Per the germline V gene, CDR1 is GTSNPN and CDR2 is SVGIG (reference sequence). The CDR3 DNA sequence: TGTGCCTGGAATCTTAAGGGACTAGCGGGGGGCACAGATACGCAGTATTTT. Protein sequence: CAWNLKGLAGGTDTQYF.

The chain links TRBV4-3 to TRBJ2-7, with 13 bases aligning to TRBD2. V was clipped by 4 bases and J by 4 bases; unmatched bases: 4. The CDR3 sequence is 15 residues long. Germline values: CDR1 LGHNA, CDR2 YSLEER. CDR3 in amino acids: CASSLGLAGNYEQYF. DNA of the CDR3: TGCGCCAGCAGCCTGGGACTAGCGGGGAATTACGAGCAGTACTTC.

This clone occurred once. This chain links TRBV4-2 with TRBJ2-3; 11 bases match TRBD2. The CDR3 extends over 17 amino acids. The V gene's germline CDR1 is LGHNA and CDR2 YNFKEQ. Germline trimming cut 0 bases from V and 4 bases from J; bases unmatched to any gene: 6. CDR3 region: CASSQDVTSGEPDTQYF. The DNA for the CDR3 is TGTGCCAGCAGCCAAGACGTGACTAGCGGGGAACCAGATACGCAGTATTTT.

The V call is TRBV2, the J call TRBJ2-7; D perhaps matches TRBD1 (5 bases). CDR1 and CDR2 (germline): SNHLY, FYNNEI. This CDR3 is built from 16 residues. Deletions cut 5 bases from V and 5 bases from J, with 22 bases between. CDR3 sequence reads: CASSIPRGTLSHEQYF. As DNA, the CDR3 is TGTGCCAGCAGTATCCCTAGGGGAACCCTATCCCACGAGCAGTACTTC.

The chain links TRBV29-1 to TRBJ2-5; 10 bases match TRBD2. Per germline, CDR1 SQVTM and CDR2 ANQGSEA. V lost 3 bases and J lost 4; bases outside the gene matches: 5. This CDR3 region has 14 residues. CDR3 residues: CSVESSGGVETQYF. CDR3 DNA sequence: TGCAGCGTTGAGTCCAGCGGGGGGGTAGAGACCCAGTACTTC.

The V and J genes are TRBV15 and TRBJ2-4; a possible D gene is TRBD2 (6 bases). The ends were cut back, 1 base at V and 2 bases at J, with 12 bases in the middle. Germline values: CDR1 LNHNV, CDR2 YYDKDF (reference sequence). This CDR3 contains 16 residues. The CDR3 DNA is TGTGCCACCAGCAGAGTAGGGACTGTAACCAAAAACATTCAGTACTTC. This translates into CATSRVGTVTKNIQYF. Full variable domain (rest looked up from reference TRBV15 and TRBJ2-4): DAMVIQNPRYQVTQFGKPVTLSCSQTLNHNVMYWYQQKSSQAPKLLFHYYDKDFNNEADTPDNFQSRRPNTSFCFLDIRSPGLGDTAMYLCATSRVGTVTKNIQYFGAGTRLSVL.

The J gene is TRBJ2-5, the V gene TRBV6-5; possibly TRBD2 for D (6 bases). The germline V gene encodes CDR1 MNHEY and CDR2 SVGAGI. The CDR3 contains 16 residues. V lost 2 bases and J lost 2, with 15 bases in between. CDR3 in amino acids: CASSYALWDSQETQYF. As DNA, the CDR3 is TGTGCCAGCAGTTACGCCCTCTGGGACTCACAAGAGACCCAGTACTTC.

V and J are TRBV27 and TRBJ2-7, with 8 bases lining up with TRBD1. The CDR3 is 15 amino acids. Germline CDR1 reads MNHEY; CDR2 reads SMNVEV (reference sequence). Trimming cost V 0 bases and J 2 bases; bases outside gene matches: 3. CDR3 DNA: TGTGCCAGCAGTTTATCGACAGGGGTGACCTACGAGCAGTACTTC. This translates into CASSLSTGVTYEQYF.

This clone occurred a few times. V usage is TRBV3-1 (or the pseudogene TRBV3-2) and J usage is TRBJ2-3; the match to TRBD1 covers 8 bases. This CDR3 contains 16 residues. Germline V gene sequence: CDR1 LGHDT, CDR2 YNNKEL (reference sequence). Trimming took 0 bases from V and 4 from J; bases not matched to a gene: 6. The CDR3 protein is CASSQDTSTGADTQYF. DNA of the CDR3: TGTGCCAGCAGCCAAGACACGTCGACAGGGGCAGATACGCAGTATTTT.

The V call is TRBV25-1, the J call TRBJ1-3; D possibly corresponds to TRBD1 (6 bases). Trimming cost V 5 bases and J 3 bases, with 14 bases left between them. Looked up from germline, CDR1 is MGHDK and CDR2 is SYGVNS. The CDR3 has 15 residues. CDR3 DNA: TGTGCCAGCAGTTTAGGGGGGGCGCATGGAAACACCATATATTTT. Encoded protein: CASSLGGAHGNTIYF.

The chain uses TRBV5-1 and TRBJ2-3; the D gene is possibly TRBD2 (5 bases). Germline CDR1 SGHRS, CDR2 YFSETQ. V was clipped by 4 bases and J by 2 bases, with 11 bases between them. CDR3 length: 14 amino acids. The DNA for the CDR3 is TGCGCCAGCAGCCCCGGACTCTCCACAGATACGCAGTATTTT. It codes for CASSPGLSTDTQYF.

The rearrangement joins TRBV6-2 or TRBV6-3 to TRBJ2-5; D remains unclear. This CDR3 spans 14 amino acids. Trimming removed 5 bases from V and 2 bases from J, with 12 bases in between. Germline CDR1 and CDR2: MNHEY and SVGEGT. CDR3 sequence: CASSKFTPQETQYF. CDR3 sequence (DNA): TGTGCCAGCAGTAAATTTACCCCTCAAGAGACCCAGTACTTC.

This clone was observed a single time. The rearrangement links TRBV6-2 or TRBV6-3 to TRBJ2-3; TRBD1 aligns across 7 bases. There are 13 residues in the CDR3. Germline CDR1 and CDR2: MNHEY and SVGEGT. The junction had 5 bases not matched to a gene; V was cut back by 2 bases and J by 9 bases. The CDR3 spells CASSYRNRGTQYF. For the CDR3, the DNA is TGTGCCAGCAGTTACCGGAACAGGGGAACGCAGTATTTT.

V and J are TRBV7-9 and TRBJ2-1; the match to TRBD1 covers 9 bases. This CDR3 contains 15 residues. Looked up from germline, CDR1 is SEHNR and CDR2 is FQNEAQ (reference sequence). With V trimmed by 4 bases and J by 5 bases, 6 bases remained unmatched. The CDR3 loop is CASSSSGQGNNEQFF. CDR3 DNA: TGTGCCAGCAGCTCCTCGGGACAGGGCAACAATGAGCAGTTCTTC. The whole variable domain, remainder taken from reference TRBV7-9 and TRBJ2-1, is DTGVSQNPRHKITKRGQNVTFRCDPISEHNRLYWYRQTLGQGPEFLTYFQNEAQLEKSRLLSDRFSAERPKGSFSTLEIQRTEQGDSAMYLCASSSSGQGNNEQFFGPGTRLTVL.